This T cell receptor beta chain was captured in a study of Ad26.COV2.S vaccination and SARS-CoV-2 variants. Overall study: Ad26.COV2.S shots went into the muscle once or twice, 56 days apart. Study-wide results and caveats: Post-vaccination breadth of spike-specific CD8+ and CD4+ T cell responses was reportedly substantial.

Data came from immunoSEQ multiplex PCR; TCRdb stores just in-frame clones and leaves some out. Of more than 350,000 clones listed, approximately 90% are singletons. This clone was seen only once. Antigen unknown. Treatment here: roughly 19 received Ad26.COV2.S at low or high dose, single or two shots; five or six received placebo; per-sample allocation not given. Sampling happened 63 days after the first vaccine or placebo injection. Expressing Wuhan-strain SARS-CoV-2 spike, an Ad26 vector served as the vaccine. The sample here was peripheral blood, taken in a trial of Ad26.COV2.S vaccine versus placebo. This TCR was recovered from a person aged 18-65 years who received the Ad26.COV2.S COVID-19 vaccine or a placebo.

CDR3 sequence (DNA): TGTGCCAGCAGCGCCGAATATTCCGGGCTATCTATCAATCAGCCCCAGCATTTT. Protein sequence: CASSAEYSGLSINQPQHF. The chain is built from TRBV9 and TRBJ1-5, with unresolved D. The length of the CDR3 is 18 residues. Germline loops: CDR1 SGDLS, CDR2 YYNGEE. Trimming took 3 bases from V and 3 from J, leaving 22 bases between them.